Listed below are T cell receptor beta chains from one sample, sequenced in a study of regulatory T cells in long-lasting Graves disease. TCRdb analysed the multiplex PCR reads with MiXCR anew, one entry per CDR3 protein. The data show some 560,000 distinct CDR3 sequences, about 16% seen once. This sample was shared with a second study, whose subject was T cells in Graves' hyperthyroidism and ophthalmopathy.

This sample comprised peripheral blood mononuclear cells (PBMCs), obtained at new diagnosis, from a patient treated with antithyroid drugs. Every receptor here comes from a woman aged 40 to 65 with Graves disease. CDR3s include the opening cysteine and the closing phenylalanine or tryptophan. D genes are given only for firm matches. Where a row states a size, it is once, few, many or the class of an expanded clone; other rows omit it.

few	TRBV7-9	TRBJ1-2	.	CASSFLGGYGYTF	TGTGCCAGCAGCTTTCTCGGTGGCTATGGCTACACCTTC
few	TRBV10-3	TRBJ1-1	.	CAISDLISLATEAFF	TGTGCCATCAGTGATCTAATCAGCCTGGCCACTGAAGCTTTCTTT
many	TRBV7-9	TRBJ2-1	TRBD2	CASSLRAGGYNEQFF	TGTGCCAGCAGCTTAAGGGCGGGGGGCTACAATGAGCAGTTCTTC
.	TRBV20-1	TRBJ1-1	TRBD1	CSARGQSEAFF	TGCAGTGCTAGGGGACAGAGTGAAGCTTTCTTT
many	TRBV6-5	TRBJ2-7	TRBD1	CASTYSGTGDYEQYF	TGTGCCAGCACTTACTCCGGGACAGGGGACTACGAGCAGTACTTC
many	TRBV6-1	TRBJ1-5	.	CASSEGHRIPQPQHF	TGTGCCAGCAGTGAAGGACACAGGATACCTCAGCCCCAGCATTTT
.	TRBV5-1	TRBJ2-7	TRBD2	CASRPGGGASWEQYF	TGCGCCAGCAGACCTGGCGGGGGGGCCTCGTGGGAGCAGTACTTC
few	TRBV15	TRBJ2-4	.	CATSSHRELAKNIQYF	TGTGCCACCAGCAGCCACCGGGAGCTAGCCAAAAACATTCAGTACTTC
few	TRBV5-1	TRBJ1-1	.	CASSLENQGNTEAFF	TGCGCCAGCAGCTTGGAGAATCAGGGGAACACTGAAGCTTTCTTT
.	TRBV19	TRBJ1-1	TRBD1	CASRASTGGLNTEAFF	TGTGCCAGTAGGGCATCAACAGGGGGACTTAACACTGAAGCTTTCTTT
many	TRBV10-3	TRBJ1-1	.	CAISEFPNTEAFF	TGTGCCATCAGTGAGTTTCCGAACACTGAAGCTTTCTTT
many	TRBV2	TRBJ1-6	.	CASTRYRVRDSPLHF	TGTGCCAGCACCCGATACCGGGTCAGGGATTCACCCCTCCACTTT
.	TRBV20-1	TRBJ2-1	TRBD1	CSARADRQGPYNEQFF	TGCAGTGCTAGGGCCGACAGACAGGGACCCTACAATGAGCAGTTCTTC
few	TRBV5-6	TRBJ1-4	.	CASSLGQEKLFF	TGTGCCAGCAGCCTGGGTCAAGAAAAACTGTTTTTT
few	TRBV10-3	TRBJ2-5	.	CAISPEGETQYF	TGTGCCATCAGTCCGGAAGGAGAGACCCAGTACTTC
few	TRBV19	TRBJ1-2	.	CASKDRVGQYDGYTF	TGTGCCAGTAAAGACCGCGTCGGACAGTACGACGGCTACACCTTC
many	TRBV18	TRBJ2-7	TRBD1	CASSVDRDVSYEQYF	TGTGCCAGCTCTGTAGACAGGGACGTCTCCTACGAGCAGTACTTC
.	TRBV5-8	TRBJ2-1	.	CASSTTGNSYNEQFF	TGTGCCAGCAGCACTACAGGGAACTCCTACAATGAGCAGTTCTTC
many	TRBV28	TRBJ2-4	.	CASSSLVSGIAKNIQYF	TGTGCCAGCAGTTCACTCGTTAGCGGAATAGCCAAAAACATTCAGTACTTC
.	TRBV10-1	TRBJ1-6	TRBD1	CASSEGTGLSPLHF	TGCGCCAGCAGTGAAGGGACAGGGCTTTCACCCCTCCACTTT
many	TRBV7-3	TRBJ2-3	.	CASSLTFGGGTDTQYF	TGTGCCAGCAGCTTAACGTTTGGGGGAGGAACAGATACGCAGTATTTT
.	TRBV30	TRBJ1-2	.	CAWGLVGGYTF	TGTGCCTGGGGGCTGGTCGGGGGCTACACCTTC
.	TRBV19	TRBJ1-5	.	CASSGDRNQPQHF	TGTGCCAGTAGCGGCGACAGGAATCAGCCCCAGCATTTT
many	TRBV28	TRBJ1-5	.	CASSLYDRPNQPQHF	TGTGCCAGCAGTTTATACGACAGGCCTAATCAGCCCCAGCATTTT
many	TRBV5-1	TRBJ1-2	.	CASREGGGHGYTF	TGCGCCAGCAGAGAGGGGGGGGGCCATGGCTACACCTTC
many	TRBV9	TRBJ1-1	.	CASSPSTLRWNNTEAFF	TGTGCCAGCAGCCCCTCCACCCTTCGATGGAATAACACTGAAGCTTTCTTT
many	TRBV29-1	TRBJ1-2	.	CSVVLLHYGYTF	TGCAGCGTTGTCCTGTTACACTATGGCTACACCTTC
.	TRBV5-5	TRBJ2-2	TRBD2	CASSPLETSDTGELFF	TGTGCCAGCAGCCCACTCGAGACTAGCGACACCGGGGAGCTGTTTTTT
few	TRBV15	TRBJ1-4	.	CATSRDRGANEKLFF	TGTGCCACCAGCAGAGATCGGGGAGCTAATGAAAAACTGTTTTTT
many	TRBV12-3/TRBV12-4	TRBJ1-1	.	CASSPSVKNTEAFF	TGTGCCAGCAGCCCGAGCGTTAAGAACACTGAAGCTTTCTTT
many	TRBV11-1	TRBJ1-2	.	CASSSRGGGYTF	TGTGCCAGCAGCTCGAGGGGAGGTGGCTACACCTTC
many	TRBV6-1	TRBJ1-6	TRBD1	CASNLGQGGFNSPLHF	TGTGCCAGCAACCTAGGACAGGGCGGATTTAATTCACCCCTCCACTTT
many	TRBV12-3/TRBV12-4	TRBJ1-1	.	CASSLVGGGAEAFF	TGTGCCAGCAGTTTAGTGGGAGGTGGGGCTGAAGCTTTCTTT